Below, 30 T cell receptor beta chains from the same sample are listed, as sequenced in a study of shared clonotypes between healthy human individuals. TCRdb keeps only in-frame clones here, not all; method: immunoSEQ multiplex PCR. The sample lists millions of clones; just over 90% were seen once. The sequencing sample was made of naive CD4+ T cells from PBMCs. Subset: CD45RA+ positively selected. These receptors were obtained from a man aged 18 to 30 in good health. Some clones in this sample may be carry-over from other donors' samples.

This chain connects TRBV9 to TRBJ2-1; TRBD2 might be the D (6 bases). The germline V gene has CDR1 SGDLS and CDR2 YYNGEE. The CDR3 consists of 16 residues. V dropped 0 bases and J dropped 7 bases, with 17 bases sitting between them. The CDR3 DNA sequence: TGTGCCAGCAGCGTAGCTCCGGGAGCCCTGGGGAATGAGCAGTTCTTC. Translating it yields CASSVAPGALGNEQFF. Full variable domain (rest looked up from reference TRBV9 and TRBJ2-1): DSGVTQTPKHLITATGQRVTLRCSPRSGDLSVYWYQQSLDQGLQFLIQYYNGEERAKGNILERFSAQQFPDLHSELNLSSLELGDSALYFCASSVAPGALGNEQFFGPGTRLTVL.

The V and J genes are TRBV4-3 and TRBJ2-1; perhaps TRBD1 as D (6 bases). The CDR3 has 17 residues. Deletions cut 0 bases from V and 4 bases from J, with 16 bases between. CDR1 is LGHNA and CDR2 is YSLEER in the germline V gene. The CDR3 region has the DNA TGCGCCAGCAGCCAAGAAATAGGGGGTTTCATTTACAATGAGCAGTTCTTC. This sequence encodes CASSQEIGGFIYNEQFF.

The chain combines TRBV29-1 with TRBJ1-2, with a weak D call TRBD1 (6 bases). CDR3 length: 14 residues. Trimming stripped 4 bases from V and 3 bases from J, with 15 bases between. Germline-derived CDR1 and CDR2 are SQVTM and ANQGSEA. The CDR3 loop reads CSVGQGRADYGYTF. In DNA form, the CDR3 reads TGCAGCGTTGGCCAGGGGAGGGCTGACTATGGCTACACCTTC.

The chain combines TRBV9 with TRBJ2-5, with TRBD2 matching 9 bases. Germline V gives CDR1 SGDLS, CDR2 YYNGEE. Trimming at V came to 1 base and at J to 4 bases, leaving 8 bases not matched to a gene. The CDR3 is 16 amino acids. The CDR3 coding sequence is TGTGCCAGCAGCGTACGGTCTAGCGGGACCACAGAGACCCAGTACTTC. Encoded protein: CASSVRSSGTTETQYF.

The genes are TRBV9 and TRBJ2-1; TRBD2 agrees at 10 bases. With 4 bases clipped from V and 2 bases from J, the junction kept 9 bases outside the gene matches. CDR3 length: 17 residues. From germline, CDR1 is SGDLS and CDR2 YYNGEE. For the CDR3, the DNA is TGTGCCAGCAGCCCCCGATTAGCGGGAGGAACCTACAATGAGCAGTTCTTC. Protein product: CASSPRLAGGTYNEQFF.

The chain links TRBV5-5 to TRBJ2-7; D tentatively reads TRBD1 or TRBD2 (5 bases each). CDR1 SGHKS and CDR2 YYEKEE come from the germline V gene (reference sequence). V dropped 4 bases and J dropped 3 bases, with 14 bases sitting between them. This CDR3 has 14 residues. DNA of the CDR3: TGTGCCAGCAGCGGATTGGCGAGGGGCTACGAGCAGTACTTC. Its protein product is CASSGLARGYEQYF.

The chain combines TRBV10-3 with TRBJ2-5, with D possibly being TRBD2 (5 bases). V gave up 4 bases and J gave up 3 bases, with 6 bases separating them. This CDR3 spans 12 amino acids. Germline CDR1 is ENHRY and CDR2 is SYGVKD. The CDR3 reads CAISVGEETQYF. The DNA for the CDR3 is TGTGCCATCAGTGTCGGGGAAGAGACCCAGTACTTC.

The rearrangement joins TRBV5-4 to TRBJ2-1; TRBD1 is a possible D gene (6 bases). Germline CDR1 and CDR2: SGHNT and YYREEE (reference sequence). With 0 bases removed from V and 1 base from J, the gap between germline ends came to 14 bases. The CDR3 length is 17 residues. CDR3 coding DNA: TGTGCCAGCAGCTTGGCCTGGGGGCCTTCTTCCTACAATGAGCAGTTCTTC. Translated, it gives CASSLAWGPSSYNEQFF.

A word on this clone: Distinct nucleotide sequences in the sample also encode this CDR3. The V gene is TRBV7-3, the J gene TRBJ2-1; D possibly corresponds to TRBD1 (7 bases). Germline lookup yields CDR1 SGHTA and CDR2 FQGTGA. This CDR3 has 15 residues. V gave up 3 bases and J gave up 1 base, with 10 bases separating them. This chain's CDR3 is CASSFRGDSYNEQFF. For the CDR3, the DNA is TGTGCCAGCAGCTTCAGGGGGGATTCCTACAATGAGCAGTTCTTC.

This rearrangement joins TRBV15 to TRBJ2-6; tentatively, D is TRBD1 (6 bases). Deletions cut 5 bases from V and 2 bases from J, with 10 bases between. Germline V CDR1 and CDR2: LNHNV, YYDKDF (reference sequence). This CDR3 is built from 15 residues. The CDR3 coding sequence is TGTGCCACCAGCGGAAACAGGGCTGGGGCCAACGTCCTGACTTTC. It encodes CATSGNRAGANVLTF.

The CDR3 DNA reads TGCAGTGCTAGGTTCGGCAGAGCCAACACCTTC. This translates into CSARFGRANTF. This chain joins TRBV20-1 and TRBJ1-2; D gene uncertain. Trimming cost V 3 bases and J 12 bases, with 14 bases left between them. The CDR3 runs 11 residues. Germline V lookup: CDR1 DFQATT, CDR2 SNEGSKA (reference sequence).

The J gene is TRBJ2-7, the V gene TRBV7-2, with 15 bases lining up with TRBD2. In germline, CDR1 is SGHTA, CDR2 FQGNSA. Trimming cost V 1 base and J 3 bases; bases outside gene matches: 1. There are 16 residues in the CDR3. CDR3 sequence reads: CASSLEGLAGGYEQYF. The DNA of the CDR3 is TGTGCCAGCAGCTTAGAGGGACTAGCGGGAGGCTACGAGCAGTACTTC.

This sequence joins TRBV6-1 and TRBJ1-5; TRBD1 agrees at 9 bases. CDR3 length: 13 residues. CDR1 is MNHNS, CDR2 SASEGT, per germline. With 7 bases clipped from V and 7 bases from J, the junction kept 5 bases outside the gene matches. CDR3 in amino acids: CASTRQGDQPQHF. Written as DNA, the CDR3 is TGTGCCAGCACCCGACAGGGGGACCAGCCCCAGCATTTT.

J is TRBJ1-3 and V is TRBV6-5, with D possibly being TRBD1 (6 bases). V dropped 2 bases and J dropped 4 bases, with 12 bases sitting between them. Germline V gene lookup returns CDR1 MNHEY and CDR2 SVGAGI. CDR3 size: 15 residues. The DNA for the CDR3 is TGTGCCAGCAGTTACGGTCAGGGGACCGGAAACACCATATATTTT. Its protein is CASSYGQGTGNTIYF.

The chain carries TRBV6-1 and TRBJ2-6; D tentatively fits TRBD1 or TRBD2 (5 bases each). Germline V gene data show CDR1 as MNHNS and CDR2 as SASEGT. The CDR3 runs 15 residues. V lost 5 bases and J lost 2, with 10 bases in between. The CDR3 loop is CASSRGAAGANVLTF. CDR3 DNA: TGTGCCAGCAGTCGGGGCGCGGCTGGGGCCAACGTCCTGACTTTC.

This chain joins TRBV28 and TRBJ1-2; TRBD1 matches at 8 bases. V lost 5 bases, J lost 4 bases, and 6 bases stayed unmatched. CDR3 length equals 14 residues. CDR1 and CDR2 from the germline V gene are MDHEN and SYDVKM. The DNA for the CDR3 is TGTGCCAGCAGTGTGACAGGGGCAGGCTATGGCTACACCTTC. It yields the protein CASSVTGAGYGYTF.

The CDR3 is CASSSGRRQYF. In nucleotides, the CDR3 is TGTGCCAGCAGCTCGGGACGTCGGCAGTACTTC. The rearrangement uses TRBV5-4 and TRBJ2-7; D is perhaps TRBD1 or TRBD2 (5 bases each). V shed 3 bases and J shed 9 bases, with 10 bases lying between them. CDR1 and CDR2 (germline): SGHNT, YYREEE (reference sequence). The CDR3 spans 11 residues.

The CDR3 DNA sequence: TGTGCCAGCAGAAGTACGGGAAGTTCTGGAAACACCATATATTTT. It is translated as CASRSTGSSGNTIYF. The chain couples TRBV25-1 to TRBJ1-3; D is ambiguous. Germline V gene sequence: CDR1 MGHDK, CDR2 SYGVNS. The CDR3 extends over 15 amino acids. The V end lost 6 bases, the J end lost 1 base, and 13 bases lay between the germline ends.

The rearrangement joins TRBV6-1 to TRBJ2-1; D unresolved. Germline V gives CDR1 MNHNS, CDR2 SASEGT. This CDR3 is built from 15 residues. V shed 5 bases and J shed 2 bases, with 13 bases lying between them. Here the CDR3 DNA reads TGTGCCAGCAGTAGCGCCCTAAGTACCTACAATGAGCAGTTCTTC. As protein: CASSSALSTYNEQFF.

The chain carries TRBV2 and TRBJ2-3; 7 bases match TRBD2. V shed 5 bases and J 6 bases; nucleotides not matched to a gene: 11. Germline CDR1 reads SNHLY; CDR2 reads FYNNEI. The length of the CDR3 is 15 residues. CDR3 in amino acids: CASSSGTTFGDTQYF. DNA for the CDR3: TGTGCCAGCAGTTCCGGGACTACCTTCGGCGATACGCAGTATTTT.

CDR3 region: CASGMSSGNTIYF. The CDR3, as DNA: TGTGCCAGCGGGATGAGCTCTGGAAACACCATATATTTT. The chain couples TRBV2 to TRBJ1-3; D is uncertain. The CDR3 contains 13 residues. Trimming stripped 8 bases from V and 0 bases from J, with 8 bases between. Germline V lookup: CDR1 SNHLY, CDR2 FYNNEI. The full variable domain, in which reference TRBV2 and TRBJ1-3 provide the parts outside the CDR3, is EPEVTQTPSHQVTQMGQEVILRCVPISNHLYFYWYRQILGQKVEFLVSFYNNEISEKSEIFDDQFSVERPDGSNFTLKIRSTKLEDSAMYFCASGMSSGNTIYFGEGSWLTVV.

The chain carries TRBV10-3 and TRBJ1-2; possible D gene TRBD1, 6 bases. Germline V CDR1 and CDR2: ENHRY, SYGVKD. The V and J ends lost 3 bases and 4 bases respectively, with 9 bases between them. The CDR3 contains 13 residues. The DNA for the CDR3 is TGTGCCATCAGTGAAGGGACACCCTATGGCTACACCTTC. The encoded protein is CAISEGTPYGYTF.

The rearrangement uses TRBV28 and TRBJ1-2; the D is unclear. The germline gives CDR1 MDHEN, CDR2 SYDVKM. CDR3 length: 11 residues. The V end lost 5 bases, the J end lost 8 bases, and 9 bases lay between the germline ends. In nucleotides, the CDR3 is TGTGCCAGCAGTGGGCGTACCGGCTACACCTTC. It codes for CASSGRTGYTF.

This clone occurred once. The V call is TRBV4-1, the J call TRBJ2-1; either TRBD1 or TRBD2 may fit D (7 bases each). With 4 bases removed from V and 9 bases from J, the gap between germline ends came to 19 bases. The CDR3 extends over 15 amino acids. Germline CDR1 and CDR2: MGHRA and YSYEKL. The CDR3 coding sequence is TGCGCCAGCAGCCCAGGGACAGACTGGGGGGGTGAGCAGTTCTTC. Its translation: CASSPGTDWGGEQFF.

This clone was seen a few times. The rearrangement joins TRBV5-1 to TRBJ1-2; D is uncertain. This CDR3 is 14 amino acids long. Between the trimmed V and J ends, which lost 0 bases and 6 bases, there was a span of 12 bases. The germline V gene has CDR1 SGHRS and CDR2 YFSETQ. The DNA of the CDR3 is TGCGCCAGCAGCTTGGGGCAGTCAGTGGATGGCTACACCTTC. Protein sequence: CASSLGQSVDGYTF.

The gene calls are TRBV10-3 and TRBJ2-3, with TRBD2 identical over 12 bases. Germline CDR1 and CDR2: ENHRY and SYGVKD. This CDR3 is 16 amino acids long. The ends lost 4 bases at V and 5 bases at J; junction bases unmatched: 7. The CDR3 sequence: CAISARRLAGEDTQYF. DNA of the CDR3: TGTGCCATCAGTGCGAGGAGACTAGCGGGAGAAGATACGCAGTATTTT.

The J gene is TRBJ1-2, the V gene TRBV14, with D unresolved. The CDR3 is 12 residues long. Between the trimmed V and J ends, which lost 2 bases and 5 bases, there was a span of 6 bases. Germline CDR1 and CDR2: SGHDN and FVKESK. CDR3 sequence: CASSQLGYGYTF. CDR3 sequence (DNA): TGTGCCAGCAGCCAACTGGGATATGGCTACACCTTC.

CDR3 residues: CASSDFANRGRETQYF. The CDR3 nucleotides read TGTGCCAGCAGTGATTTTGCTAACAGGGGGAGGGAGACCCAGTACTTC. This chain connects TRBV6-1 to TRBJ2-5; 8 nucleotides match TRBD1. CDR3 length: 16 amino acids. V lost 3 bases and J lost 5; bases outside the gene matches: 11. Per germline, CDR1 MNHNS and CDR2 SASEGT.

The chain links TRBV7-3 to TRBJ2-2; D unclear. The CDR3 is 14 amino acids. V shed 5 bases and J shed 0 bases, with 7 bases lying between them. CDR1 and CDR2 (germline): SGHTA, FQGTGA. For the CDR3, the DNA is TGTGCCAGCAGCCCGCACCCGAACACCGGGGAGCTGTTTTTT. It yields the protein CASSPHPNTGELFF.

The chain recombines TRBV6-6 with TRBJ1-4, with D unresolved. Germline V lookup: CDR1 MNHNY, CDR2 SVGAGI (reference sequence). Trimming shortened V by 11 bases and J by 4 bases, and 17 bases separated the two germline ends. This CDR3 spans 14 amino acids. CDR3 bases: TGTGCCGGATCCTCCGGGTCTCTTAATGAAAAACTGTTTTTT. The encoded protein is CAGSSGSLNEKLFF.